This note documents a single TCR beta chain sequence. The data stem from a study of blood T cell repertoires in COVID-19. Original processing notes: Nucleated cell number was recorded as an estimate derived from reference gene primer amplification. Only in-frame clones appear in the TCRdb table, and some are missing; sequencing was by immunoSEQ multiplex PCR. V and J calls and clone size follow that table, whereas D and trimming were derived from the DNA. In the table there are roughly 150,000 clones, 65% to 90% of which are singletons. The source of this sequence is a man aged 50-60 years with acute or convalescent COVID-19. The sequenced material came from peripheral blood.

CDR3 nucleotides: TGTGCCAGCAGCTTGGCCGCGGAGGGGTTCCTTGGCTACACCTTC. Amino acids: CASSLAAEGFLGYTF. V is TRBV5-6 and J is TRBJ1-2, with a possible D match to TRBD1 (5 bases). Germline loops: CDR1 SGHDT, CDR2 YYEEEE. The CDR3 spans 15 residues. V was clipped by 0 bases and J by 7 bases, with 16 bases between them.